This is a list of T cell receptor beta chains from one sample in a study of monozygotic twins with inflammatory bowel disease. For each CDR3 protein, TCRdb gives one entry from its re-call of the 5' RACE reads, without DNA. This listing includes around 380,000 distinct CDR3 sequences. Sequencing input: blood. These receptors all stem from a human donor with ulcerative colitis or Crohn's disease, or a healthy co-twin of an affected twin (not recorded which). Each CDR3 is given with its conserved first and last residue.

>TRBJ1-1|TRBV20-1
CSARLAGNTEAFF
>TRBJ2-2|TRBV14
CASSQDSGELFF
>TRBJ1-1|TRBV18
CASSPERGDTEAFF
>TRBJ2-4|TRBV2
CASSEGAKNIQYF
>TRBJ2-2|TRBV20-1
CSARDWGLGDGELFF
>TRBJ2-4|TRBV27
CASSSPPGAPFSGKNIQYF
>TRBJ1-6|TRBV30
CAWKDASSYNSPLHF
>TRBJ2-7|TRBV27
CASSFAGQGSSYEQYF
>TRBJ2-2|TRBV4-1
CASSLLTSSAGGELFF
>TRBJ2-1|TRBV3-1
CASSQGQGNYNEQFF
>TRBJ2-1|TRBV20-1
CSARGQGAHKQFF
>TRBJ2-3|TRBV25-1
CASSQNTGTMQDTQYF
>TRBJ1-1|TRBV5-1
CASSLIRGNTEAFF
>TRBJ2-1|TRBV5-1
CASSPVTTAPYNEQFF
>TRBJ1-4|TRBV15
CATSRSTGRAEKLFF
>TRBJ2-2|TRBV6-5
CASSYSTAGELFF
>TRBJ1-1|TRBV19
CASSAWGQGDTEAFF
>TRBJ2-1|TRBV7-6
CASSPPSDSYNEQFF
>TRBJ2-7|TRBV2
CASNREAGGYYEQYF
>TRBJ2-1|TRBV29-1
CSVGAGTGWENEQFF
>TRBJ2-1|TRBV15
CATSRKGRTPLGNEQFF
>TRBJ1-5|TRBV12-3/TRBV12-4
CASRAGPNQPQHF
>TRBJ2-5|TRBV7-7
CASSLSYLQGGETQYF
>TRBJ2-6|TRBV5-1
CASTLGGTGANVLTF
>TRBJ2-3|TRBV15
CATSPGQGATDTPYF
>TRBJ2-3|TRBV4-2
CASSQVLQTDTQYF
>TRBJ2-1|TRBV18
CASSDTSGPYNEQFF
>TRBJ1-2|TRBV18
CASSGSADYYGYTF
>TRBJ1-1|TRBV6-2/TRBV6-3
CAIRGPNTEAFF
>TRBJ1-1|TRBV28
CASSPPRGVDFPRAFF
>TRBJ1-2|TRBV7-9
CASTGTNWGGYTF
>TRBJ2-1|TRBV25-1
CASSEVPGTGGPYEQFF
>TRBJ2-2|TRBV28
CASIGGTGTGELFF
>TRBJ1-4|TRBV24-1
CATILGTAREKLFF
>TRBJ2-3|TRBV10-1
CASSLRPFTDTQYF
>TRBJ2-3|TRBV15
CATSPSLVSRDTQYF
>TRBJ1-6|TRBV4-1
CASSQGFSSNSPLHF
>TRBJ1-5|TRBV12-3/TRBV12-4
CASSHRGDQPQHF
>TRBJ1-2|TRBV10-3
CAITDGGSNYGYTF
>TRBJ1-1|TRBV7-2
CASSLERGTTEAFF
>TRBJ1-6|TRBV3-1
CASSQSDISPLHF
>TRBJ2-3|TRBV5-1
CASSLLSIGTDTQYF
>TRBJ1-5|TRBV12-3/TRBV12-4
CASSLADREQPQHF
>TRBJ2-1|TRBV20-1
CSARDASGSYNEQFF
>TRBJ1-1|TRBV28
CASREGFPTEAFF
>TRBJ2-1|TRBV5-1
CASSLGGGMSEQFF
>TRBJ2-3|TRBV7-2
CASSAQGYTDTQYF
>TRBJ2-2|TRBV19
CASLISHLDTGELFF
>TRBJ1-1|TRBV20-1
CSARKGQGSTEAFF
>TRBJ1-4|TRBV5-6
CASSLVQDSNEKLFF
>TRBJ1-1|TRBV6-5
CASSYRRKLDTEAFF
>TRBJ2-7|TRBV9
CASSVAIEGNPAEQYF
>TRBJ2-7|TRBV5-5
CASSLSGRGYEQYF